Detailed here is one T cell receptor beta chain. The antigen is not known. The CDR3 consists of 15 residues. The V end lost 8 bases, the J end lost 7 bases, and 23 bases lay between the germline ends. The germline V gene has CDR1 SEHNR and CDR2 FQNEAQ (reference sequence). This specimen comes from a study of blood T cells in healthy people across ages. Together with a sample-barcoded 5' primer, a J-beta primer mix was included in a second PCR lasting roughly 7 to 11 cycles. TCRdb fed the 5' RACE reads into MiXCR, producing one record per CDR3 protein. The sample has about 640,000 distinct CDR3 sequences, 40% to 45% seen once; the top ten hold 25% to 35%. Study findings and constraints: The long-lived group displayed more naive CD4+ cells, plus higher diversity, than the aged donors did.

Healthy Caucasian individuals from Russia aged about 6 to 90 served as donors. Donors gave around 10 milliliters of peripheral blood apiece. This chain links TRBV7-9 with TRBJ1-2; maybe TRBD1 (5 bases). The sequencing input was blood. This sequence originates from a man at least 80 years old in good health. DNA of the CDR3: TGTGCCAGCGCCGACAGACAAGGCCGGCAGGGTGGCTACACCTTC. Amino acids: CASADRQGRQGGYTF.